Listed below are T cell receptor beta chains from one sample, sequenced in a study of tumor-infiltrating lymphocytes in primary liver carcinoma. MiXCR, applied by TCRdb to the multiplex PCR reads, yields one record per CDR3 protein. This sample has 40,000 to 60,000 distinct CDR3 sequences, with over 65% found just once. Sequencing was carried out using liver tumor tissue from sampling region 5. These receptors were obtained from a man in his forties or fifties with primary liver carcinoma and hepatitis B virus infection. CDR3s include the opening cysteine and the closing phenylalanine or tryptophan. D genes are given only for firm matches. Rows give clone size only sometimes, using once, few, many, or a class for an expanded clone.

once	TRBV12-3/TRBV12-4	TRBJ1-6	-	CASSPGSGRVGSPFNF	TGTGCCAGCAGTCCAGGCTCGGGCAGGGTGGGATCACCCTTCAACTTT
-	TRBV29-1	TRBJ2-1	-	CSVGPHSSPFNEQFF	TGCAGCGTGGGGCCTCATTCCAGCCCCTTCAATGAGCAGTTCTTC
-	TRBV20-1	TRBJ2-7	TRBD2	CSARSGLVSNEQYF	TGCAGTGCTAGATCAGGACTAGTCAGTAACGAGCAGTACTTC
-	TRBV10-3	TRBJ2-1	TRBD2	CDISGVPGLAGEQFF	TGTGACATCAGCGGGGTCCCGGGACTAGCCGGTGAGCAGTTCTTC
many	TRBV6-5	TRBJ2-2	-	CASGAGIGTGELFF	TGTGCCAGTGGAGCAGGGATCGGGACCGGGGAGCTGTTTTTT
-	TRBV12-3/TRBV12-4	TRBJ2-5	TRBD2	CASTWSGEAQYF	TGTGCCAGCACTTGGAGCGGGGAGGCCCAGTACTTC
-	TRBV12-3/TRBV12-4	TRBJ2-1	TRBD2	CASGPFGLAGGNEQFF	TGTGCCAGCGGCCCATTCGGACTAGCGGGGGGCAATGAGCAGTTCTTC
-	TRBV11-2	TRBJ2-7	-	CASNQYSGWGYEQYF	TGTGCCAGCAACCAATATTCGGGGTGGGGCTACGAGCAGTACTTC
many	TRBV29-1	TRBJ2-3	-	CSVEARAGRNTDTQYF	TGCAGCGTTGAAGCAAGGGCGGGGAGGAACACAGATACGCAGTATTTT
few	TRBV18	TRBJ2-5	-	CASSPLDNQETQYF	TGTGCCAGCTCACCTCTGGACAACCAAGAGACCCAGTACTTC
-	TRBV7-9	TRBJ1-4	-	CASSSQEGKLFF	TGTGCCAGCAGCTCGCAGGAGGGAAAACTGTTTTTT
-	TRBV5-1	TRBJ2-5	TRBD2	CASRLLGGSQETQYF	TGCGCCAGCAGATTGTTAGGCGGGAGTCAAGAGACCCAGTACTTC
-	TRBV29-1	TRBJ2-7	-	CSVKGDGSYVQYF	TGCAGCGTTAAGGGAGACGGCTCCTACGTGCAGTACTTC
medium-sized	TRBV6-2/TRBV6-3	TRBJ2-3	TRBD2	CASSPGTSSTDTQYF	TGTGCCAGCAGTCCCGGGACTAGCAGCACAGATACGCAGTATTTT
few	TRBV19	TRBJ1-4	TRBD1	CASSIGTGPGKLFF	TGTGCCAGTAGTATAGGGACAGGGCCTGGAAAACTGTTTTTT
-	TRBV11-2	TRBJ2-1	-	CASSSRSSGRIYEQFF	TGTGCCAGCAGCTCGCGCTCCAGTGGGAGGATCTATGAGCAATTCTTC
-	TRBV29-1	TRBJ1-1	-	CSVAGNGTEAFF	TGTAGCGTTGCTGGGAACGGCACTGAAGCTTTCTTT
-	TRBV11-2	TRBJ2-5	-	CAKSLGGGAFLETQYF	TGTGCCAAGAGCTTAGGAGGAGGGGCCTTCCTTGAGACCCAGTACTTC
-	TRBV6-1	TRBJ2-2	-	CASGGRSDTGELFF	TGTGCCAGTGGGGGGAGGTCGGACACCGGGGAGCTGTTTTTT
-	TRBV29-1	TRBJ2-3	-	CNVESWQCPDTQCF	TGCAACGTTGAGTCGTGGCAGTGCCCAGATACGCAGTGTTTT